One sample yielded the 27 T cell receptor beta chains listed below, sequenced in a study of blood T cells in healthy people across ages. A second roughly 6 to 12 cycle PCR used barcoded and J-beta primers. One entry per CDR3 protein, called by TCRdb with MiXCR from the 5' RACE reads. The sample contains about 640,000 distinct CDR3 sequences, 40% to 50% of which appear only once. Specimen: blood. The receptors shown here come from a man aged 80 or over in good health.

Worth noting for this clonotype: At one end, the junction sequence differs from germline, possibly due to a read error. The chain is built from TRBV4-2 and TRBJ2-1; 7 bases are a match to TRBD2. Germline V gene lookup returns CDR1 LGHNA and CDR2 YNFKEQ. The CDR3 covers 16 residues. CDR3: CASGQAGTSENNEQFF. The CDR3 DNA sequence: TGTGCCAGCGGCCAAGCCGGTACTAGCGAAAACAATGAGCAGTTCTTC.

The J gene is TRBJ2-5, the V gene TRBV7-2; D might be TRBD1 (6 bases). Trimming removed 4 bases from V and 2 bases from J, with 11 bases in between. Germline CDR1 SGHTA, CDR2 FQGNSA. This CDR3 region has 14 residues. The chain's CDR3 is CASSYTGLQETQYF. DNA of the CDR3: TGTGCCAGCAGCTATACAGGGTTACAAGAGACCCAGTACTTC. The variable domain in full, completed from reference TRBV7-2 and TRBJ2-5, reads GAGVSQSPSNKVTEKGKDVELRCDPISGHTALYWYRQSLGQGLEFLIYFQGNSAPDKSGLPSDRFSAERTGGSVSTLTIQRTQQEDSAVYLCASSYTGLQETQYFGPGTRLLVL.

This clonotype was detected many times. The chain combines TRBV15 with TRBJ2-7; 8 bases are shared with TRBD1. Germline assignment: CDR1 LNHNV and CDR2 YYDKDF (reference sequence). This CDR3 contains 14 residues. The V and J ends lost 4 bases and 6 bases, in that order; junction bases with no gene match: 8. DNA of the CDR3: TGTGCCACCAGCATCGACAGGGGTGGACGCGAGCAGTACTTC. Its protein is CATSIDRGGREQYF.

The V and J genes are TRBV29-1 and TRBJ2-1; perhaps TRBD1 as D (6 bases). The V gene lost 4 bases and the J gene lost 2 bases, with 12 bases spanning the gap. The V gene's germline CDR1 is SQVTM and CDR2 ANQGSEA. The CDR3 contains 14 residues. As DNA, the CDR3 is TGCAGCGTTGTTCCCACAGGGCCCTACAATGAGCAGTTCTTC. It yields the protein CSVVPTGPYNEQFF.

CDR3 sequence: CASSLGPETGNIQYF. CDR3 DNA: TGCGCCAGCAGCTTGGGTCCAGAAACTGGAAACATTCAGTACTTC. V is TRBV5-1 and J is TRBJ2-4, with D unclear. Trimming removed 0 bases at V and 6 bases at J, with 13 bases between. This CDR3 has 15 residues. The V gene's germline CDR1 is SGHRS and CDR2 YFSETQ.

This clonotype has only a few counts. The rearrangement joins TRBV3-1 to TRBJ2-7; TRBD1 matches at 7 bases. CDR3 length: 15 amino acids. The V segment lost 3 bases and the J segment 1 base; nucleotides outside the gene matches: 6. CDR1 is LGHDT and CDR2 is YNNKEL in the germline V gene (reference sequence). The CDR3, as DNA: TGTGCCAGCAGCCAGCGACAGGGAGTTTCCTACGAGCAGTACTTC. This encodes CASSQRQGVSYEQYF.

This clonotype was counted a few times. The genes are TRBV11-2 and TRBJ2-7, with 10 positions matching TRBD1. Looked up from germline, CDR1 is SGHAT and CDR2 is FQNNGV. The CDR3 totals 15 residues. The J segment lost 2 bases and the V segment lost 5 bases, leaving 6 bases of the junction unmatched. CDR3: CASSPGTGDAYEQYF. CDR3 nucleotides: TGTGCCAGCAGCCCCGGGACAGGGGACGCCTACGAGCAGTACTTC.

The CDR3 DNA is TGTGCCAGCAGCGTGATACGGGAAGAGACCCAGTACTTC. Translation: CASSVIREETQYF. The rearrangement joins TRBV7-6 to TRBJ2-5; no clear D. V lost 5 bases and J lost 3, with 10 bases in between. In germline, CDR1 is SGHVS, CDR2 FNYEAQ. The CDR3 runs 13 residues. The complete variable domain, with remaining parts taken from reference TRBV7-6 and TRBJ2-5, reads GAGVSQSPRYKVTKRGQDVALRCDPISGHVSLYWYRQALGQGPEFLTYFNYEAQQDKSGLPNDRFSAERPEGSISTLTIQRTEQRDSAMYRCASSVIREETQYFGPGTRLLVL.

A single count supports this clonotype. J is TRBJ1-5 and V is TRBV28; D not resolved. CDR1 and CDR2 from the germline V gene are MDHEN and SYDVKM. V lost 2 bases and J lost 9, with 11 bases in between. There are 13 residues in the CDR3. CDR3 region: CASSLPYRGPQHF. The CDR3 DNA reads TGTGCCAGCAGTTTACCCTACCGTGGGCCCCAGCATTTT.

The gene calls are TRBV5-1 and TRBJ2-7; D gene unclear. Per germline, CDR1 SGHRS and CDR2 YFSETQ. The CDR3 has 13 residues. V lost 0 bases and J 6 bases, leaving 10 bases between the germline ends. This CDR3 is CASSLEATLEQYF. CDR3 nucleotides: TGCGCCAGCAGCTTGGAGGCTACTCTCGAGCAGTACTTC.

This clonotype was counted only a few times. This chain joins TRBV6-5 and TRBJ2-5; D call uncertain. Germline V gene data show CDR1 as MNHEY and CDR2 as SVGAGI. The CDR3 consists of 13 residues. V gave up 4 bases and J gave up 11 bases, with 17 bases separating them. The CDR3 region is CASSSSLGRQQYF. The CDR3 DNA sequence: TGTGCCAGCAGTTCAAGCCTGGGCCGGCAGCAGTACTTC.

This clonotype has just a few counts. The chain's CDR3 is CASSLGQGQGVYEQYF. The CDR3 DNA follows: TGTGCCAGCAGCTTAGGGCAGGGACAGGGGGTTTACGAGCAGTACTTC. The chain links TRBV7-2 to TRBJ2-7; TRBD1 matches 11 bases. CDR3 length equals 16 residues. Germline V gene data show CDR1 as SGHTA and CDR2 as FQGNSA. Germline trimming cut 1 base from V and 4 bases from J; bases unmatched to any gene: 6.

The rearrangement uses TRBV9 and TRBJ1-3; D is ambiguous. Per germline, CDR1 SGDLS and CDR2 YYNGEE. V lost 4 bases and J lost 0, with 11 bases in between. This CDR3 is built from 15 residues. This CDR3 reads CASSPRPGSGNTIYF. The CDR3 nucleotides are TGTGCCAGCAGCCCCCGCCCGGGCTCTGGAAACACCATATATTTT.

The chain has TRBV7-2 and TRBJ1-5; the match to TRBD1 covers 10 bases. Per the germline V gene, CDR1 is SGHTA and CDR2 is FQGNSA. The CDR3 is 16 amino acids. Losses at the gene ends were 1 base for V and 3 bases for J; bases not matched to a gene: 3. The CDR3 region is CASSLGGQGYNQPQHF. The CDR3 DNA follows: TGTGCCAGCAGCTTAGGGGGACAGGGGTACAATCAGCCCCAGCATTTT.

This clonotype was counted only a few times. The J gene is TRBJ2-5, the V gene TRBV5-1; D is possibly TRBD2 (6 bases). V lost 5 bases, J lost 7 bases, and 15 bases lay in between. The CDR3 covers 13 residues. Germline V gene lookup returns CDR1 SGHRS and CDR2 YFSETQ. The CDR3, as DNA: TGCGCCAGCAGTGGTGGTCAGGGAGGGACCCAGTACTTC. This translates into CASSGGQGGTQYF. Full variable domain (outside the CDR3, taken from reference TRBV5-1 and TRBJ2-5): KAGVTQTPRYLIKTRGQQVTLSCSPISGHRSVSWYQQTPGQGLQFLFEYFSETQRNKGNFPGRFSGRQFSNSRSEMNVSTLELGDSALYLCASSGGQGGTQYFGPGTRLLVL.

The rearrangement links TRBV29-1 to TRBJ2-4; 11 nucleotides line up with TRBD1. Germline V gene lookup returns CDR1 SQVTM and CDR2 ANQGSEA. The V segment lost 5 bases and the J segment 13 bases; nucleotides outside the gene matches: 10. The CDR3 runs to 13 residues. DNA for the CDR3: TGCAGCGTTCGGACAGGGGGCTTCTGGGAGCAGTACTTC. It specifies CSVRTGGFWEQYF.

This clonotype has ten or more counts. This chain uses TRBV7-2 with TRBJ2-7; 11 bases agree with TRBD2. V lost 1 base and J lost 9; bases outside the gene matches: 8. The CDR3 contains 15 residues. CDR1 SGHTA and CDR2 FQGNSA come from the germline V gene. CDR3 sequence: CASSLDGTSGYGQYF. The CDR3 DNA reads as TGTGCCAGCAGCTTAGATGGGACTAGCGGATATGGGCAGTACTTC.

This chain joins TRBV11-3 and TRBJ2-3; D not certain. This CDR3 is 14 amino acids long. Germline CDR1 SGHNT, CDR2 YENEEA. Trimming took off 1 base at V and 0 bases at J, with 5 bases between the two ends. This chain's CDR3 is CASSLVSSTDTQYF. CDR3 bases: TGTGCCAGCAGCTTAGTTTCTAGCACAGATACGCAGTATTTT.

The rearrangement links TRBV6-2 or TRBV6-3 to TRBJ2-5, with 11 positions matching TRBD2. V shed 5 bases and J 5 bases; nucleotides not matched to a gene: 13. The CDR3 loop spans 17 amino acids. The germline V gene encodes CDR1 MNHEY and CDR2 SVGEGT. CDR3 nucleotides: TGTGCCAGCAGTACAGACCGACTAGCGGGAAGGGGTGAGACCCAGTACTTC. Its protein is CASSTDRLAGRGETQYF.

The chain has TRBV7-9 and TRBJ2-1, with 7 bases identical to TRBD2. Germline CDR1 reads SEHNR; CDR2 reads FQNEAQ (reference sequence). V lost 7 bases, J lost 2 bases, and 17 bases stayed unmatched. The CDR3 loop spans 18 amino acids. The CDR3 bases are TGTGCCAGCACACGAGCCGGGACTACTTTCTCCCCCTACAATGAGCAGTTCTTC. The encoded protein is CASTRAGTTFSPYNEQFF.

This clonotype occurred many times. The chain links TRBV20-1 to TRBJ2-5; D gene uncertain. V lost 0 bases and J 5 bases, leaving 16 bases between the germline ends. The CDR3 runs 15 residues. Germline V gene lookup returns CDR1 DFQATT and CDR2 SNEGSKA (reference sequence). CDR3 amino acids: CSARDPGLKGETQYF. The CDR3 DNA is TGCAGTGCTAGAGATCCAGGCCTAAAAGGGGAGACCCAGTACTTC.

This clonotype was counted between two and nine times. This chain joins TRBV14 and TRBJ2-3, with D uncertain. V lost 4 bases and J 6 bases, leaving 11 bases between the germline ends. The CDR3 loop spans 13 amino acids. From germline, CDR1 is SGHDN and CDR2 FVKESK. The chain's CDR3 is CASSLRPADTQYF. For the CDR3, the DNA is TGTGCCAGCAGCCTGCGACCGGCGGATACGCAGTATTTT.

This clonotype was picked up a small number of times. The rearrangement links TRBV7-6 to TRBJ2-3; D call uncertain. Germline V gene lookup returns CDR1 SGHVS and CDR2 FNYEAQ. This CDR3 spans 13 amino acids. Trimming stripped 2 bases from V and 8 bases from J, with 11 bases between. CDR3 sequence (DNA): TGTGCCAGCAGCTTATCCCAAATGGTTACGCAGTATTTT. Its translation is CASSLSQMVTQYF.

V is TRBV7-9 and J is TRBJ2-4; 11 bases are a match to TRBD2. Near its end, the DNA agrees better with TRBJ2-5, so the J call may be wrong. The CDR3 covers 15 residues. Germline values: CDR1 SEHNR, CDR2 FQNEAQ (reference sequence). The CDR3 spells CASSLVTSGRETQYF. The CDR3 DNA reads as TGTGCCAGCAGCTTAGTAACTAGCGGGAGAGAGACCCAGTACTTC.

The chain employs TRBV5-1 and TRBJ2-5; maybe TRBD1 (6 bases). Germline-derived CDR1 and CDR2 are SGHRS and YFSETQ. Trimming left V 9 bases short and J 2 bases short, with 17 bases between. The length of the CDR3 is 14 residues. CDR3 loop: CATKKGTTQETQYF. In DNA, the CDR3 is TGCGCCACCAAAAAGGGGACAACACAAGAGACCCAGTACTTC. Combining the CDR3 with reference TRBV5-1 and TRBJ2-5 gives the whole variable domain KAGVTQTPRYLIKTRGQQVTLSCSPISGHRSVSWYQQTPGQGLQFLFEYFSETQRNKGNFPGRFSGRQFSNSRSEMNVSTLELGDSALYLCATKKGTTQETQYFGPGTRLLVL.

About this clonotype itself: One junction end does not reproduce the germline sequence, and a read error may be involved. The genes are TRBV7-2 and TRBJ1-1, with 7 bases identical to TRBD1. CDR3 length: 14 amino acids. Germline CDR1 is SGHTA and CDR2 is FQGNSA. The CDR3 loop is CVSSLVGGTAEAFF. The DNA for the CDR3 is TGTGTCAGCAGCTTAGTAGGGGGGACAGCAGAAGCTTTCTTT.

The gene calls are TRBV6-2 or TRBV6-3 and TRBJ2-2; a weak D match, TRBD1 (6 bases). This CDR3 spans 15 amino acids. Trimming took off 6 bases at V and 0 bases at J, with 11 bases between the two ends. Per the germline V gene, CDR1 is MNHEY and CDR2 is SVGEGT. CDR3 coding DNA: TGTGCCAGCAGCATACAGGGAGCGAACACCGGGGAGCTGTTTTTT. Amino acid sequence: CASSIQGANTGELFF.